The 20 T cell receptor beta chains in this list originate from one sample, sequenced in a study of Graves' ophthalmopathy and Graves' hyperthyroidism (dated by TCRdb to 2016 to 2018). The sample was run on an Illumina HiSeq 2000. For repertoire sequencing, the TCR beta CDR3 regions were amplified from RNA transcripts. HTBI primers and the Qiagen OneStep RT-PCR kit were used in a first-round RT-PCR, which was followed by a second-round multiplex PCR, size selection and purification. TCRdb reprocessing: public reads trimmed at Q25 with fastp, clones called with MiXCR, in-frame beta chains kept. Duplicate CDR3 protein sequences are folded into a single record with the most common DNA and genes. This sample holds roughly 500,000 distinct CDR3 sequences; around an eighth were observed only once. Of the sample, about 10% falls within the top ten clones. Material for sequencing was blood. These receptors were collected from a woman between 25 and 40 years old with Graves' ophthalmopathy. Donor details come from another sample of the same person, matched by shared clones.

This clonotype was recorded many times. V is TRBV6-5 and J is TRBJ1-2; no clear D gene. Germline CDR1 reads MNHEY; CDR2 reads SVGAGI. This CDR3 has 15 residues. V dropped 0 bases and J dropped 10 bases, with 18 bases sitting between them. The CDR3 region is CASSYSPEFTSVYTF. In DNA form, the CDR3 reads TGTGCCAGCAGTTACTCTCCGGAATTCACCTCCGTCTACACCTTC.

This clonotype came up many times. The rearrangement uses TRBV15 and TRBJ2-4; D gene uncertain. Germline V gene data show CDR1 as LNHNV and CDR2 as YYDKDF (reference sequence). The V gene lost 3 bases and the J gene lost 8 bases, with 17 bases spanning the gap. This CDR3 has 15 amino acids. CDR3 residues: CATSRTLGSWDIQYF. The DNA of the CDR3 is TGTGCCACCAGCAGGACATTGGGGTCCTGGGACATTCAGTACTTC.

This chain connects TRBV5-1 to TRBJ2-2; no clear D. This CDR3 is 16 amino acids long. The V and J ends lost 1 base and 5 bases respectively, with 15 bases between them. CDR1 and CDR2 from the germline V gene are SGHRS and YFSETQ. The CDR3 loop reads CASSLRQVITTGELFF. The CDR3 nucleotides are TGCGCCAGCAGCTTGCGGCAGGTCATTACGACCGGGGAGCTGTTTTTT.

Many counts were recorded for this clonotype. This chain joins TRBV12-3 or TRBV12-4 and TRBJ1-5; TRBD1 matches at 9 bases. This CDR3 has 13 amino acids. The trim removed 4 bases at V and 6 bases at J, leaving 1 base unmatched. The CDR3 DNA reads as TGTGCCAGCAGTTCGGACAGGGGTCAGCCCCAGCATTTT. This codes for CASSSDRGQPQHF.

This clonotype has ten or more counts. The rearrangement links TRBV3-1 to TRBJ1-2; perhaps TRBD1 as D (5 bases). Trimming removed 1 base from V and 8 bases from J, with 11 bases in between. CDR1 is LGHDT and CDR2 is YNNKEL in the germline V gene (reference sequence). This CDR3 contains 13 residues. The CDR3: CASSQGAGRGYTF. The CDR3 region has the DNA TGTGCCAGCAGCCAAGGGGCGGGACGCGGCTACACCTTC.

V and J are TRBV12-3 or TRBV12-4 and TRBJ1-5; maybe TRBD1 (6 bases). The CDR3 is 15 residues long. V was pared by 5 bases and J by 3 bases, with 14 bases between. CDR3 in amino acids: CASSTSQGYNQPQHF. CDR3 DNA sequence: TGTGCCAGCAGTACCTCCCAGGGGTACAATCAGCCCCAGCATTTT.

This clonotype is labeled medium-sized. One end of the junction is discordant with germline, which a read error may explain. DNA of the CDR3: TGTGCCAGCAGTTTACAGGGGAACACTGAAGCTTTCTTT. Protein sequence: CASSLQGNTEAFF. The chain employs TRBV5-1 and TRBJ1-1; possibly TRBD1 for D (6 bases). Germline CDR1 and CDR2: SGHRS and YFSETQ. This CDR3 has 13 residues.

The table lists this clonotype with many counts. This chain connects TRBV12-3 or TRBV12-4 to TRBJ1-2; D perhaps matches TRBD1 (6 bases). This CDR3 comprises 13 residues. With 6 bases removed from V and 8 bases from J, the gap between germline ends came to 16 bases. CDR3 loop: CASRAQGREGYTF. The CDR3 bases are TGTGCCAGCAGGGCACAGGGTCGGGAGGGCTACACCTTC.

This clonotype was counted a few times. CDR3 loop: CASSRMAVNTEAFF. The DNA for the CDR3 is TGCGCCAGCAGTCGGATGGCCGTGAACACTGAAGCTTTCTTT. The rearrangement uses TRBV5-1 and TRBJ1-1; D call uncertain. V gave up 5 bases and J gave up 0 bases, with 11 bases separating them. This CDR3 region has 14 residues. Germline loops: CDR1 SGHRS, CDR2 YFSETQ.

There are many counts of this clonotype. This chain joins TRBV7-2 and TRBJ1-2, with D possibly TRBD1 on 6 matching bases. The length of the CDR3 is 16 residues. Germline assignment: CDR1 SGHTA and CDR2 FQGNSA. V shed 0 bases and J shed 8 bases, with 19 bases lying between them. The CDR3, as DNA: TGTGCCAGCAGCTTAGCGCTCCAGGGGCTCACGGGGGGCTACACCTTC. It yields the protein CASSLALQGLTGGYTF.

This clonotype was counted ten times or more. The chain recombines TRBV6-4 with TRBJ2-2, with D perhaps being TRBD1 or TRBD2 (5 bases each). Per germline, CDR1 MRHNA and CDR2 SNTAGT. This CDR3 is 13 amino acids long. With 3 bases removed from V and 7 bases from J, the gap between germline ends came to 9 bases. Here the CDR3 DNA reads TGTGCCAGCAGTGAGGGGGAGCACGGGGAGCTGTTTTTT. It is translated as CASSEGEHGELFF.

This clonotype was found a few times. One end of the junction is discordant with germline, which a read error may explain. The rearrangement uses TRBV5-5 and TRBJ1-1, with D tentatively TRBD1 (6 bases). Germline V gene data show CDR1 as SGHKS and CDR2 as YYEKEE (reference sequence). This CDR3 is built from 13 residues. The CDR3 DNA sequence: TGTGCCAGCAGCTTCGGAGGGGACACTGAATCTTTCTTT. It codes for CASSFGGDTESFF.

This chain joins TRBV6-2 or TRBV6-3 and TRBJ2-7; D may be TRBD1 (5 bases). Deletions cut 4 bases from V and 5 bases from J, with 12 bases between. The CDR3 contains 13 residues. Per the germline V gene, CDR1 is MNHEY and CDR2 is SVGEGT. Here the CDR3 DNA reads TGTGCCAGCAGTTCTCCAGGGATCAACGAGCAGTACTTC. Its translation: CASSSPGINEQYF.

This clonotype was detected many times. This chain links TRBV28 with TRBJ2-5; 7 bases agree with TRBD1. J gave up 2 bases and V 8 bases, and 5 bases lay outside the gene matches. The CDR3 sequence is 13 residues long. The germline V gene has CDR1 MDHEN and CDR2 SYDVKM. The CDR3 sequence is CASRTGPQETQYF. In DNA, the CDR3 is TGTGCCAGCCGGACAGGCCCTCAAGAGACCCAGTACTTC.

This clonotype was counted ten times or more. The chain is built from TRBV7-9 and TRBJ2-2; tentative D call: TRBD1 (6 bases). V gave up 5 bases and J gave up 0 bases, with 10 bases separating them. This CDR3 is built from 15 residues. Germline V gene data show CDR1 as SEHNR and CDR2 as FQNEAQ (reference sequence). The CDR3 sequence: CASSPDRPNTGELFF. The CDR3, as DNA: TGTGCCAGCAGCCCCGACAGGCCGAACACCGGGGAGCTGTTTTTT.

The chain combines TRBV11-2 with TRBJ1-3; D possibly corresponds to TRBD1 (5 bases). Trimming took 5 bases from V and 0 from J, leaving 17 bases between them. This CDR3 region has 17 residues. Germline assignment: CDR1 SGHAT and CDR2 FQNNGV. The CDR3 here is CASSQAPGLYSGNTIYF. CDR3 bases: TGTGCCAGCAGCCAAGCACCGGGGCTGTACTCTGGAAACACCATATATTTT.

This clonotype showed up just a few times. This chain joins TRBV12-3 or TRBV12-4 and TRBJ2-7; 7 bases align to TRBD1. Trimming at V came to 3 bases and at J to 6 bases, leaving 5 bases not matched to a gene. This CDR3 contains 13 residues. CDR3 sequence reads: CASSFPSGGEQYF. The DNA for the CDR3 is TGTGCCAGCAGTTTCCCCTCAGGGGGCGAGCAGTACTTC.

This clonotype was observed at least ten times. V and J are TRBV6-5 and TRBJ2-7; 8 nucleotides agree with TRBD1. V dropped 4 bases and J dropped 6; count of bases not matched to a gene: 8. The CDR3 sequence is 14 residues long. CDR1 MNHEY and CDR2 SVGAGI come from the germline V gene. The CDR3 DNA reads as TGTGCCAGCAGTTTAGACGGACAGGGTCGCGAGCAGTACTTC. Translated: CASSLDGQGREQYF.

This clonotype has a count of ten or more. The chain's CDR3 is CATSVTGQGLLDTQYF. CDR3 coding DNA: TGTGCCACCAGTGTAACGGGACAGGGGCTTCTAGATACGCAGTATTTT. The V call is TRBV24-1, the J call TRBJ2-3, with 10 bases aligning to TRBD1. Germline lookup yields CDR1 KGHDR and CDR2 SFDVKD. The CDR3 loop spans 16 amino acids. J was trimmed by 5 bases and V by 5 bases; bases with no gene match: 9.

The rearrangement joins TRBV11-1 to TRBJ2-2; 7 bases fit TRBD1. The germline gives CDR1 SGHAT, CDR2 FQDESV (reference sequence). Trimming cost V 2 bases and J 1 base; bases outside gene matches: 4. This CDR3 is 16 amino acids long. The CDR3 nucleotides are TGTGCCAGCAGCTTACCAGGGGGTCGGAACACCGGGGAGCTGTTTTTT. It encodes CASSLPGGRNTGELFF.